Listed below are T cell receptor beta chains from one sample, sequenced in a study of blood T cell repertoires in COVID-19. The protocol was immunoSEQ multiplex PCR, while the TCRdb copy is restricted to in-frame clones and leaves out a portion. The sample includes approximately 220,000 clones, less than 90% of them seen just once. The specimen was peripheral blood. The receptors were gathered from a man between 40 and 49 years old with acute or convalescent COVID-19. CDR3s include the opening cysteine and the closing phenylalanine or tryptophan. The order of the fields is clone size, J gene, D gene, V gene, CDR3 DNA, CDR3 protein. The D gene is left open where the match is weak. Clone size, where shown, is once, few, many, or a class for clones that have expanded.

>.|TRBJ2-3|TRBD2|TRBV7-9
TGTGCCAGCAGCACTCAAGCGGGAGGTACAAATACGCAGTATTTT
CASSTQAGGTNTQYF
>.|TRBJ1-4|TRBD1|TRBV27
TGTGCCAGCACTCCGACAGGGTCTAATGAAAAACTGTTTTTT
CASTPTGSNEKLFF
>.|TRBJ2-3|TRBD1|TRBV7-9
TGTGCCAGCAGCTTGACAGGGAATGCAGATACGCAGTATTTT
CASSLTGNADTQYF
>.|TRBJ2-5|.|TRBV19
TGTGCCAGTGGACAATCTCAAGTGGGCCAGTACTTC
CASGQSQVGQYF
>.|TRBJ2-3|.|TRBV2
TGTGCCAGCAGTCCCGGGACAGATACGCAGTATTTT
CASSPGTDTQYF
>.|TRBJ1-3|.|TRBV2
TGTGCCAGCAACATCGACTTTGGAAACACCATATATTTT
CASNIDFGNTIYF
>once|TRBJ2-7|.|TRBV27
TGTGCCAGCAGTCCTCAGACAGGGAGGTCCTACGAGCAGTACTTC
CASSPQTGRSYEQYF
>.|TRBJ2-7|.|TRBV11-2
TGTGCCAGCAGCGTGATCCAGGGGGGCACCTACGAGCAGTACTTC
CASSVIQGGTYEQYF
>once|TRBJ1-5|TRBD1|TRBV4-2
TGTGCCAGCAGCCAAGACTCGGACAGGGTGCCTCAGCCCCAGCATTTT
CASSQDSDRVPQPQHF
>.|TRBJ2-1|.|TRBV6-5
TGTGCCAGCAGAGTACAGGGAAGAAATGAGCAGTTCTTC
CASRVQGRNEQFF
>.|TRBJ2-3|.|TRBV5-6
TGTGCCAGCAGCTTCCAGGATACGCAGTATTTT
CASSFQDTQYF
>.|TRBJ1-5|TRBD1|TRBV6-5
TGTGCCAGCAGAGCGGGACAGGGGATACGGCAGCCCCAGCATTTT
CASRAGQGIRQPQHF
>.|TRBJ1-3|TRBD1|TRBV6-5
TGTGCCAGCAGCGACAGGGCTGGAAACACCATATATTTT
CASSDRAGNTIYF
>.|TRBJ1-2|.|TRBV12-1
TGTGCCAGCAGCTTTGAAGGACAGGGGTGGAACTATGGCTACACCTTC
CASSFEGQGWNYGYTF
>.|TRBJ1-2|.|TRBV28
TGTGCCAGCAGTTTAGGCAGTAACTATGGCTACACCTTC
CASSLGSNYGYTF
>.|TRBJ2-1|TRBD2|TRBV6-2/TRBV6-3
TGTGCCAGCAGTTACCGTAACCAGGGACTAGCGGGAGGTAATGAGCAGTTCTTC
CASSYRNQGLAGGNEQFF
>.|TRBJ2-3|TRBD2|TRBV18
TGTGCCAGCTCACCAAATCTAGCGGGGGGGCCGGGAAATACGCAGTATTTT
CASSPNLAGGPGNTQYF
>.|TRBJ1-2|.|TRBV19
TGTGCCAGTAGTACCCTTCCAGACTACTACACCTTC
CASSTLPDYYTF
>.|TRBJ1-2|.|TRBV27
TGTGCCAGCAGTTTGAGTCCTAACTATGGCTACACCTTC
CASSLSPNYGYTF
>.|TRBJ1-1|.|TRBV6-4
TGTGCCAGCAGTGAAAGCCCCAGGGGATCTACTGAAGCTTTCTTT
CASSESPRGSTEAFF
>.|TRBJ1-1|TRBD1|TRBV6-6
TGTGCCAGCAGAGGGCGGGACAGCAGCGCTGAAGCTTTCTTT
CASRGRDSSAEAFF
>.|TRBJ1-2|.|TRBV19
TGTGCCAGTAGTATCGAAAGGGGCGGTGGCTACACCTTC
CASSIERGGGYTF
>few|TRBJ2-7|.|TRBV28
TGTGCCAGCAGTTTCGACGGGGGACCCTACGAGCAGTACTTC
CASSFDGGPYEQYF
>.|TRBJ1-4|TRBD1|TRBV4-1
TGCGCCAGCAGCCAAGATCAGGGGGATGCAACTAATGAAAAACTGTTTTTT
CASSQDQGDATNEKLFF
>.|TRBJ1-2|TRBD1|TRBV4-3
TGCGCCAGCAGCGACTACAAGTACAGGGGAGGTGGCTACACCTTC
CASSDYKYRGGGYTF
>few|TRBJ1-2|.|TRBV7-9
TGTGCCAGCGACGAGGGGGACGGCCTCTATGGCTACACCTTC
CASDEGDGLYGYTF
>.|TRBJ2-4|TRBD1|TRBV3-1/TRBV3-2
TGTGCCAGCAGCCTGGGGACAGGGGTGAACATTCAGTACTTC
CASSLGTGVNIQYF
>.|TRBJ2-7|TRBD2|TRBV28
TGTGCCAGCAGCCGGACTAGCGGGATCTACGAGCAGTACTTC
CASSRTSGIYEQYF
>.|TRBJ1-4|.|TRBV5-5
TGTGCCAGCAGCTTGCGACAGTCTAATGAAAAACTGTTTTTT
CASSLRQSNEKLFF
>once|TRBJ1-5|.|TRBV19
TGTGCCAGTACGGGGAGTGGCGGGGCTGTGCCCCAGCATTTT
CASTGSGGAVPQHF
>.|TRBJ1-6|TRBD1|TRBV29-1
TGCAGCGTTGATTTAGGACAGGGGGCGAATTCACCCCTCCACTTT
CSVDLGQGANSPLHF
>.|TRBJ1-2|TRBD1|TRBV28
TGTGCCAGCAGTCTCAATTCCGGGACAGGAAAACTCTATGGCTACACCTTC
CASSLNSGTGKLYGYTF
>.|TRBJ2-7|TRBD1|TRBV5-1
TGCGCCAGCAGCTTGGGACAGGGGGAATGGGTCTACGAGCAGTACTTC
CASSLGQGEWVYEQYF
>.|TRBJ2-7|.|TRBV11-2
TGTGCCAGCAGCTTAGCCCCGGGAAGGTACGAGCAGTACTTC
CASSLAPGRYEQYF
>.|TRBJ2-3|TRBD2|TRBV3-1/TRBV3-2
TGTGCCAGCAGCCTCAGGGGACTAGCGGGAGCAGATACGCAGTATTTT
CASSLRGLAGADTQYF
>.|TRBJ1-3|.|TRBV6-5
TGTGCGAGCCGGGAGGTCTTGGCTGGAAACACCATATATTTT
CASREVLAGNTIYF
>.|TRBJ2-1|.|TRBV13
TGTGCCAGCAGCCGCGGGGCTAGCGTCTACAATGAGCAGTTCTTC
CASSRGASVYNEQFF
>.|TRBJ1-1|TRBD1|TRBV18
TGTGCCAGCTCCACAGGGGGGAACACTGAAGCTTTCTTT
CASSTGGNTEAFF
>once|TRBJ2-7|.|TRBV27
TGTGCCAGCAGTTTCGCGACCTCAAGAGGGTACGAGCAGTACTTC
CASSFATSRGYEQYF
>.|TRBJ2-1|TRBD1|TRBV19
TGTGCCAGTAGTATCTGGGGACAGGGTCACAATGAGCAGTTCTTC
CASSIWGQGHNEQFF
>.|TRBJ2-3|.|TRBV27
TGTGCCAGCAGTCCTAGCACAGATACGCAGTATTTT
CASSPSTDTQYF
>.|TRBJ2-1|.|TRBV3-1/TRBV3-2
TGTGCCAGCAGCCAAGAGGGCCAGGACAATGAGCAGTTCTTC
CASSQEGQDNEQFF
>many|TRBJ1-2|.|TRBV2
TGTGCCACCCTTCGGACAGATCCAGGCTACACCTTC
CATLRTDPGYTF
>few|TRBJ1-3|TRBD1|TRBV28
TGTGCCAGCAGCCATCCGGACAGGGGAGGAAACACCATATATTTT
CASSHPDRGGNTIYF
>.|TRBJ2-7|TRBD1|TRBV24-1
TGTGCCACCCGATCCGGGACAGCCTACGAGCAGTACTTC
CATRSGTAYEQYF
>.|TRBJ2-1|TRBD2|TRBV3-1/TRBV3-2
TGTGCCAGCTGTGGGACGGGGGGGCGCAATGAGCAGTTCTTC
CASCGTGGRNEQFF
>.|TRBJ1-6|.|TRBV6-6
TGTGCCAGCAGTTCACAGGTAGATAATTCACCCCTCCACTTT
CASSSQVDNSPLHF
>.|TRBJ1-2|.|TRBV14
TGTGCCAGCAGCCCCCTTTACACAGCTAACTATGGCTACACCTTC
CASSPLYTANYGYTF
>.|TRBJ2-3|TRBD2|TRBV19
TGTGCCAGTAGTATAGTGGCTAGCGGGAGCACAGATACGCAGTATTTT
CASSIVASGSTDTQYF
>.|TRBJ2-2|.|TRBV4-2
TGTGCCAGCAGCCAAGTTCAGGGCTCTGCAACCGGGGAGCTGTTTTTT
CASSQVQGSATGELFF
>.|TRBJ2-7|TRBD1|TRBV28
TGTGCCAGCAGTCGGGACAGGACACGCTCCTACGAGCAGTACTTC
CASSRDRTRSYEQYF
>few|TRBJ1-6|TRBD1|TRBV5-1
TGCGCCACTCGTCCCGGGACAGGGGATTCACCCCTCCACTTT
CATRPGTGDSPLHF
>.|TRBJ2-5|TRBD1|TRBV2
TGTGCCAGCAGCCGGGACAGGGTAGGCACAGGGGAGACCCAGTACTTC
CASSRDRVGTGETQYF
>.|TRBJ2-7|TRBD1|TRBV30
TGTGCCTGGAGTGTATGGGACAGGGCCTCCTACGAGCAGTACTTC
CAWSVWDRASYEQYF
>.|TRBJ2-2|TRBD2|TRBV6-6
TGTGCCAGCAGTCCCTCATGGGAGGGCGGGGAGCTGTTTTTT
CASSPSWEGGELFF
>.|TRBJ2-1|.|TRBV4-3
TGCGCCAGCAGCCAAGATACCTGGGCTTACAATGAGCAGTTCTTC
CASSQDTWAYNEQFF
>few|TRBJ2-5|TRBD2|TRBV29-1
TGCAGCGTTGAATGGCCTTCAGCGGGAATAGAAGAGACCCAGTACTTC
CSVEWPSAGIEETQYF
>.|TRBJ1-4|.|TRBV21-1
TGTGCCAGCAGCAAAGCACAGGGGGCCGGTGAAAAACTGTTTTTT
CASSKAQGAGEKLFF
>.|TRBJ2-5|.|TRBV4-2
TGTGCCAGCAGCCAAGAACTCTTCGGGAGACAGGAGACCCAGTACTTC
CASSQELFGRQETQYF
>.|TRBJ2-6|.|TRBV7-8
TGTGCCAGCAGCCCCCCTATCCCGGCGGCCCGGGGGGCCAACGTCCTGACTTTC
CASSPPIPAARGANVLTF